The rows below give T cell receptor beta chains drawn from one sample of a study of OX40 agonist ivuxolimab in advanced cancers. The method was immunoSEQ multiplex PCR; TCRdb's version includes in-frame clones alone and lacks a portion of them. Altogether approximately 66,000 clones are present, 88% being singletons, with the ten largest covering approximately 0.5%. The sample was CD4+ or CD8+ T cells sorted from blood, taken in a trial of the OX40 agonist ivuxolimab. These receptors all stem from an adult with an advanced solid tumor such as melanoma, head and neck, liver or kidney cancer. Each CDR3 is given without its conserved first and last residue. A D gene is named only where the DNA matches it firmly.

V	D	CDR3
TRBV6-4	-	ASSPTATNEKLF
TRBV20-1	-	SVQAGELF
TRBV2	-	ASSGSSYNEQF
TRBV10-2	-	ASSADGNQPQH
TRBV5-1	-	ASSLQVMNTEAF
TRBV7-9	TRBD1	ASSDARTGRNQPQH
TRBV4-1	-	ASSQHINYGYT
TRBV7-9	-	ASSPRGGRNTEAF
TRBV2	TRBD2	ASSETSATYEQY
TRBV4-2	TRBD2	ASSQDLGGAYNEQF
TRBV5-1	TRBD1	ASSRYGTENTGELF
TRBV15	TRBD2	ATSLSSGGYNEQF
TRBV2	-	ASSLSRQVGGYT